The source of this T cell receptor beta chain is a study of control samples from healthy donors and cancer patients. This clone was seen once. Measured with immunoSEQ multiplex PCR; TCRdb has only the in-frame clones, and not every one. Found here are approximately 140,000 clones, around 94% of them singletons; the top ten hold 10% to 15%. V was clipped by 5 bases and J by 3 bases, with 11 bases between them. The germline CDR1 and CDR2 sequences are SQVTM and ANQGSEA. This CDR3 is 12 amino acids long. The sequenced sample was blood. The source is a man aged 35-49 years in good health. The chain is built from TRBV29-1 and TRBJ2-7; weak D call: TRBD1 (6 bases). The CDR3 spells CSVSRDNYEQYF. In DNA, the CDR3 is TGCAGCGTTTCCCGGGACAACTACGAGCAGTACTTC.